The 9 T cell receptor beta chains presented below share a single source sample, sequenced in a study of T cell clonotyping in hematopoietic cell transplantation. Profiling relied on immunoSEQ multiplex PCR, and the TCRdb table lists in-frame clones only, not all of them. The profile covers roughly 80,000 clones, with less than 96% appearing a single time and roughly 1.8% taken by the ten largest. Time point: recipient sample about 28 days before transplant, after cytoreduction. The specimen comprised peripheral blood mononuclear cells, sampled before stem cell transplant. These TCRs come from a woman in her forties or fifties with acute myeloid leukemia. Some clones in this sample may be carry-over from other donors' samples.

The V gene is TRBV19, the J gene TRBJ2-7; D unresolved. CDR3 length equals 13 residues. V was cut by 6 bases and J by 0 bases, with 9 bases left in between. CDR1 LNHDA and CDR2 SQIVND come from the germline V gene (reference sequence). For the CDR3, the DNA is TGTGCCAGTAGCGACCAATACTCCTACGAGCAGTACTTC. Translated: CASSDQYSYEQYF.

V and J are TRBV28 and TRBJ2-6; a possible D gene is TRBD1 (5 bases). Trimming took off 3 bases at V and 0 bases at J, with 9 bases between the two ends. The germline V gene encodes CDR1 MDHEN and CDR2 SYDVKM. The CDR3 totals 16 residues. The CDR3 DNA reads TGTGCCAGCAGTTTCACAGGCCTCTCTGGGGCCAACGTCCTGACTTTC. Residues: CASSFTGLSGANVLTF.

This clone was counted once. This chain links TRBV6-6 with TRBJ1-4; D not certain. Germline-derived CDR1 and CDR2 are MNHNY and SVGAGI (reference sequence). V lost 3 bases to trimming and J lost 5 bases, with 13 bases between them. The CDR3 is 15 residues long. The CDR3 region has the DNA TGTGCCAGCAGTTATAGTGCCGGATTCAATGAAAAACTGTTTTTT. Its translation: CASSYSAGFNEKLFF.

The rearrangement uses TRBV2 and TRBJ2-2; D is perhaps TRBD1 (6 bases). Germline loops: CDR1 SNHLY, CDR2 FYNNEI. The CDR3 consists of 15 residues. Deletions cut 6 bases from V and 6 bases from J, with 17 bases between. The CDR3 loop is CASSRRSQGAGELFF. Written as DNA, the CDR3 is TGTGCCAGCAGCCGACGGTCACAGGGTGCCGGGGAGCTGTTTTTT. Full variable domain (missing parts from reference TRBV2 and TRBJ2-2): EPEVTQTPSHQVTQMGQEVILRCVPISNHLYFYWYRQILGQKVEFLVSFYNNEISEKSEIFDDQFSVERPDGSNFTLKIRSTKLEDSAMYFCASSRRSQGAGELFFGEGSRLTVL.

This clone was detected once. CDR3 protein: CASSQTDTQYF. In nucleotides, the CDR3 is TGTGCCAGCAGCCAAACAGATACGCAGTATTTT. The chain recombines TRBV2 with TRBJ2-3, with D unresolved. The length of the CDR3 is 11 residues. With 6 bases removed from V and 3 bases from J, the gap between germline ends came to 4 bases. The germline gives CDR1 SNHLY, CDR2 FYNNEI.

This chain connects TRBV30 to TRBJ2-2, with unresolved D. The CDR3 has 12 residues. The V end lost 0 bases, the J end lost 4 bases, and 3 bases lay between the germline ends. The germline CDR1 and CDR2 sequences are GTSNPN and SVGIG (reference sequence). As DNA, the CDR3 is TGTGCCTGGAGTGTCCCCACCGGGGAGCTGTTTTTT. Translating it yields CAWSVPTGELFF. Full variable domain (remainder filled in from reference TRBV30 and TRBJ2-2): SQTIHQWPATLVQPVGSPLSLECTVEGTSNPNLYWYRQAAGRGLQLLFYSVGIGQISSEVPQNLSASRPQDRQFILSSKKLLLSDSGFYLCAWSVPTGELFFGEGSRLTVL.

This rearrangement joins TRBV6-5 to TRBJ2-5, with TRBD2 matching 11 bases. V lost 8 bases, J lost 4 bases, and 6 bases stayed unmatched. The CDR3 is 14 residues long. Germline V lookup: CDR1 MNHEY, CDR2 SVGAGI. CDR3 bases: TGTGCCAGCCTTAGCGGGGGGGTAGTAGAGACCCAGTACTTC. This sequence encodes CASLSGGVVETQYF.

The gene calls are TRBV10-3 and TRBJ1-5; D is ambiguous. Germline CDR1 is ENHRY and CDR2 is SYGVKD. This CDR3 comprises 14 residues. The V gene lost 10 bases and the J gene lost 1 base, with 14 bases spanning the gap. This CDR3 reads CATSSLASNQPQHF. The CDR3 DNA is TGTGCCACCTCGTCCCTTGCGAGCAATCAGCCCCAGCATTTT.

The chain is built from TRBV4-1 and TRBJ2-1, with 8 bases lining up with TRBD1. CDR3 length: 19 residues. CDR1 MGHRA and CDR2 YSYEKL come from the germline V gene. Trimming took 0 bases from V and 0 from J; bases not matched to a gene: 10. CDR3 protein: CASSQEGPGGGISYNEQFF. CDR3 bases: TGCGCCAGCAGCCAAGAGGGTCCAGGGGGCGGTATCTCCTACAATGAGCAGTTCTTC.